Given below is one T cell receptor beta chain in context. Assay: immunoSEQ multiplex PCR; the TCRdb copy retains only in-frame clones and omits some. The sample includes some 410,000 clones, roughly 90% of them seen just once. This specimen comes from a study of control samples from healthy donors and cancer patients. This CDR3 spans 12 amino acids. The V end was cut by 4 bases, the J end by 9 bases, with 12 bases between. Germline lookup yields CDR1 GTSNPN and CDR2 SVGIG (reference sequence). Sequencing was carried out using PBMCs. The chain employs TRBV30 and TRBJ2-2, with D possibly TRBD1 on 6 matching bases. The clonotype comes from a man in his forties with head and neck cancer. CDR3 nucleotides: TGTGCCTGGACCACACAGGGCCGGGAGCTGTTTTTT. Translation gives CAWTTQGRELFF.